This T cell receptor (beta chain) is from a study of T-cell memory formation after mild COVID-19 (dated by TCRdb to the early 2020s). Study-level background: Most TCR sequence clusters were specific to one of the two donors. In two donors, T-cell clones that expanded and contracted after mild COVID-19 were tracked by sequencing TCRalpha and TCRbeta repertoires over time. Two young, previously healthy adult volunteers, one female and one male, were included in the cohort.

Ficoll-Paque density gradient centrifugation was the method used to isolate PBMCs. Remarks on this clonotype: This receptor's antigen is unknown. Base qualities are not recorded, but no much larger clone differs from it by a single base.

Summary of the overall study and its limitations: Clones contracting from day 15 to 85 had balanced CD4/CD8 phenotypes, while a second wave expanding from day 15 to 37 was biased towards CD4+. The detection of some responding clones in pre-infection memory suggests that pre-existing cross-reactive memory T cells joined the SARS-CoV-2 response. The second-wave clones that peaked on day 37 were not confirmed to be SARS-CoV-2 specific. Contracting CD4+ clones turned up mainly in the CM and EM memory subsets, whereas EMRA was where CD8+ clones were enriched. The study covered only a couple of mild cases, and larger cohorts including severe cases with pre-infection samples were considered necessary.

This sample was sequenced with an Illumina NovaSeq 6000. TCRalpha and TCRbeta cDNA libraries were constructed by 5'RACE with constant-segment primers, with sample barcodes and unique molecular identifiers being introduced. RNA was extracted from every sample with Trizol reagent. Amplification of the libraries took two PCR steps, and the second step added a second sample barcode plus Illumina TruSeq adapters. Sequencing of the libraries was done on an Illumina NovaSeq, producing 2 x 150 bp paired-end reads. On the study's bioinformatics: Demultiplexing of reads and collapsing into UMI-guided consensus sequences were performed with migec v1.2.7. With mixcr v2.1.11, UMI consensuses were aligned to TRA and TRB V and J templates and assembled into clonotypes. A clonotype was counted as expanded or contracted only when both edgeR and NoisET called the clonotype significant, with the noise models trained on biological replicates. For edgeR calls, a false discovery rate-adjusted p below 0.01 and a log2 fold-change threshold of 1 were applied. PCA with hierarchical clustering of max-normalized trajectories of the 1000 most abundant clonotypes was used as exploratory dynamics analysis. Each responding clone was given a CD4 or CD8 phenotype based on the CD4+ and CD8+ repertoires, which had been sequenced separately. TCRdb reprocessing: public reads trimmed at Q25 with fastp, clones called with MiXCR, in-frame beta chains kept. Here each entry gathers all rows of one CDR3 protein and keeps the most common genes and DNA. TCRdb assigned the V and J calls; the authors' analysis was not used. A total of some 310,000 distinct CDR3 sequences appear in this sample, 20% to 25% of them only once. Over 20% of the sample rests with the top ten.

V is cut back by 3 bases and J by 2 bases, with 6 bases in the junction unmatched. According to the germline V gene (reference sequence), CDR1 reads DFQATT and CDR2 reads SNEGSKA. The CDR3 numbers 15 residues from cysteine through phenylalanine. The only DNA kept is the CDR3, 45 bases in frame from the first base. The sequence was obtained from a young man who had mild COVID-19 (a few samples of this study predate the infection). The sample titles of this study are shuffled in the database, so cell type and time point are left out; the donor was told from shared clones. The source material was PBMCs or a T cell subset sorted from them (not recorded which). The sequence joins TRBV20-1 to TRBJ2-3, with 9 central nucleotides matching TRBD2. The CDR3 amino acid sequence is: CSARGLAGPTDTQYF. The nucleotides are TGCAGTGCTAGGGGGCTAGCGGGGCCCACAGATACGCAGTATTTT.